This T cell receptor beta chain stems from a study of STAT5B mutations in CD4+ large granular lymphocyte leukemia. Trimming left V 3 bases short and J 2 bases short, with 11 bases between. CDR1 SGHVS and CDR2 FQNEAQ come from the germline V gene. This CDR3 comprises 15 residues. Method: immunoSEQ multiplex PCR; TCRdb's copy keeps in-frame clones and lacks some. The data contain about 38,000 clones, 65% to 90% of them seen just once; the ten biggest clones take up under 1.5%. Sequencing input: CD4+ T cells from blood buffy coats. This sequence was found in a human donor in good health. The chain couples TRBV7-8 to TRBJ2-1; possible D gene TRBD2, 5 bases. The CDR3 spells CASSFREGPYNEQFF. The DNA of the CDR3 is TGTGCCAGCAGCTTCCGGGAAGGGCCCTACAATGAGCAGTTCTTC.